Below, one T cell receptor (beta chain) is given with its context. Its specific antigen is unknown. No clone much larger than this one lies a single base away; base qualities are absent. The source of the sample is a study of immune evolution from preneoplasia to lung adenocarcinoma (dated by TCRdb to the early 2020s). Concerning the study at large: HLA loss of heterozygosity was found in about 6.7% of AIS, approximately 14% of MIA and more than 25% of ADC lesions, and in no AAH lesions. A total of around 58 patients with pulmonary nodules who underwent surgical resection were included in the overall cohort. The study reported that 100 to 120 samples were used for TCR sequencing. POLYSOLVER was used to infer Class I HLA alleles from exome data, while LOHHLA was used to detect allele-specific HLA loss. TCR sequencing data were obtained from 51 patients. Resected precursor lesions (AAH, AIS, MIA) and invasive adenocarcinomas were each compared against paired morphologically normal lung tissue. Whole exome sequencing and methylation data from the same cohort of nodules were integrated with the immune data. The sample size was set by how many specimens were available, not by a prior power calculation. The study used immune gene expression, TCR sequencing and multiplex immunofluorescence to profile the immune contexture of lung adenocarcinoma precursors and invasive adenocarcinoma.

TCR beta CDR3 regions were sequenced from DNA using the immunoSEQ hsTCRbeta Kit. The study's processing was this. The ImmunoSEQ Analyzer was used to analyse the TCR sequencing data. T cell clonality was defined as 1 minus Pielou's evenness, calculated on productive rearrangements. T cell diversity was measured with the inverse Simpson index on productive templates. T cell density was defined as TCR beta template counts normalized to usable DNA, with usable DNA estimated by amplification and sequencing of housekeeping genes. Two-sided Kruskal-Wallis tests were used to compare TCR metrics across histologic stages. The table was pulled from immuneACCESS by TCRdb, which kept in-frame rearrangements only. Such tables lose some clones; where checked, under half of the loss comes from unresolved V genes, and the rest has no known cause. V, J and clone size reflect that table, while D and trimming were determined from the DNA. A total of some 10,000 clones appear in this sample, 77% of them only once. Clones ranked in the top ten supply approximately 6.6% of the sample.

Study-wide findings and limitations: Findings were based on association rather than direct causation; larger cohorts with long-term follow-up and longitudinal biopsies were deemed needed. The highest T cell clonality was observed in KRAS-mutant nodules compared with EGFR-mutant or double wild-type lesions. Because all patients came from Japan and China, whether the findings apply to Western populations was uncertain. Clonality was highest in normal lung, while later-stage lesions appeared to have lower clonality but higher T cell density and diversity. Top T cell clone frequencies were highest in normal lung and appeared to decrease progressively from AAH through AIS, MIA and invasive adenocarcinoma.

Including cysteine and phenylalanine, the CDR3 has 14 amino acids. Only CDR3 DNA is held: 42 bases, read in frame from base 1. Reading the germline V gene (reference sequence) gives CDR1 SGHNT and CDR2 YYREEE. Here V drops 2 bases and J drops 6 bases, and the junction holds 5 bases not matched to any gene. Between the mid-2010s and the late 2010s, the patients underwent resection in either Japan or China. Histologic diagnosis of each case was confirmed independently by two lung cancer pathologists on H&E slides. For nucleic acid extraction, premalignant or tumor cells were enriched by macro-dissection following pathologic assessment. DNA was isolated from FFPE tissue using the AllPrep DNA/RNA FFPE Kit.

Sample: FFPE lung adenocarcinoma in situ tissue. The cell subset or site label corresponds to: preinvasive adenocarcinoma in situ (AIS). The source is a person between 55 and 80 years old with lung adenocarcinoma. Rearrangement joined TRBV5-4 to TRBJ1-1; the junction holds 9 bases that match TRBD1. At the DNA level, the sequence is TGTGCCAGCAGCTTACAGGGGGCCCAACCTGAAGCTTTCTTT. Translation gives CASSLQGAQPEAFF.